The rows below give T cell receptor beta chains drawn from one sample of a study of cytomegalovirus exposure and HLA in healthy donors. The table came from immunoSEQ multiplex PCR; TCRdb's copy has only in-frame clones and leaves some out. The table shows about 120,000 clones, with over 8.5% occurring only once. The sequenced sample consisted of PBMCs. These receptors were obtained from a woman aged 40 to 49 in good health and CMV-seropositive. The CDR3 runs from the conserved cysteine through the conserved F or W. The D gene is left open where the match is weak. Size is omitted from some rows. Given values are once, few, many or a class for expanded clones.

j_call clone_size d_call v_call cdr3_aa cdr3_nt
TRBJ1-5 few NA TRBV30 CAWSVEGRRRNQPQHF TGTGCCTGGAGTGTGGAGGGGAGGAGGCGCAATCAGCCCCAGCATTTT
TRBJ2-1 few TRBD1 TRBV19 CASSIVGRQGSSYNEQFF TGTGCCAGTAGTATAGTAGGGCGACAGGGAAGCTCCTACAATGAGCAGTTCTTC
TRBJ2-3 NA NA TRBV7-2 CASAQDGTSTDTQYF TGTGCCAGCGCTCAAGACGGGACTAGCACAGATACGCAGTATTTT
TRBJ1-4 few TRBD1 TRBV15 CATSETGQDEKLFF TGTGCCACCAGCGAGACAGGGCAAGATGAAAAACTGTTTTTT
TRBJ1-1 few NA TRBV27 CASRYSGAGTEAFF TGTGCCAGCAGATACTCAGGGGCGGGCACTGAAGCTTTCTTT
TRBJ1-1 few NA TRBV5-1 CASSQTEANTEAFF TGCGCCAGCAGCCAGACTGAGGCGAACACTGAAGCTTTCTTT
TRBJ1-1 NA TRBD1 TRBV14 CASSLQGAVGTEAFF TGTGCCAGCAGCCTGCAGGGGGCAGTTGGGACTGAAGCTTTCTTT
TRBJ2-7 few NA TRBV5-1 CASSYYTTGEGEQYF TGCGCCAGCAGCTACTACACGACAGGTGAAGGAGAGCAGTACTTC
TRBJ2-3 few TRBD2 TRBV10-3 CAISESGGGAGTQYF TGTGCCATCAGTGAGTCTGGCGGGGGGGCCGGTACGCAGTATTTT
TRBJ2-2 few NA TRBV11-1 CASSKTGPNTGELFF TGTGCCAGCAGCAAGACAGGTCCTAACACCGGGGAGCTGTTTTTT
TRBJ1-5 few NA TRBV7-2 CASSLIGGGNQPQHF TGTGCCAGCAGCTTAATAGGGGGGGGCAATCAGCCCCAGCATTTT
TRBJ2-2 many NA TRBV6-4 CASSEEDSGELFF TGTGCCAGCAGTGAAGAGGACAGCGGGGAGCTGTTTTTT
TRBJ1-1 few TRBD1 TRBV23-1 CASSQRRTGPRCIPGYTEAFF TGCGCCAGCAGTCAAAGACGGACAGGACCCAGGTGCATACCAGGTTACACTGAAGCTTTCTTT
TRBJ1-1 NA NA TRBV7-9 CASSLVPADTEAFF TGTGCCAGCAGCTTAGTTCCTGCGGACACTGAAGCTTTCTTT
TRBJ1-2 few NA TRBV9 CASSVDNLQYGYTF TGTGCCAGCAGCGTAGACAATCTCCAATATGGCTACACCTTC
TRBJ1-1 few TRBD1 TRBV7-6 CASSLGQTGYNTEAFF TGTGCCAGCAGCTTAGGGCAGACAGGGTATAACACTGAAGCTTTCTTT
TRBJ2-7 NA TRBD2 TRBV5-4 CASSLGQRGGPYEQYF TGTGCCAGCAGCTTGGGGCAGCGGGGGGGCCCCTACGAGCAGTACTTC
TRBJ2-7 NA NA TRBV9 CASSPRGISYEQYF TGTGCCAGCAGCCCCCGGGGAATTTCCTACGAGCAGTACTTC
TRBJ2-7 NA NA TRBV5-1 CASSLGQFYEQYF TGCGCCAGCAGCCTAGGACAGTTCTACGAGCAGTACTTC
TRBJ2-3 NA TRBD1 TRBV25-1 CASSARTGGRVTDTQYF TGTGCCAGCAGTGCCCGGACAGGGGGAAGAGTCACAGATACGCAGTATTTT
TRBJ2-7 many TRBD1 TRBV5-4 CASSDQTGGYEQYF TGTGCCAGCAGCGACCAGACAGGGGGCTACGAGCAGTACTTC
TRBJ1-5 NA NA TRBV19 CASKRALSGDQPQHF TGTGCCAGTAAAAGGGCCCTCAGCGGGGATCAGCCCCAGCATTTT
TRBJ2-3 few TRBD2 TRBV9 CASSGGLGLAASTDTQYF TGTGCCAGCAGCGGCGGACTCGGACTAGCGGCGAGCACAGATACGCAGTATTTT
TRBJ2-5 NA NA TRBV19 CASSMVADVETQYF TGTGCCAGTAGTATGGTGGCAGATGTGGAGACCCAGTACTTC
TRBJ2-7 few NA TRBV4-1 CASSQVGLGPPQQYF TGCGCCAGCAGCCAAGTCGGGTTAGGTCCACCCCAGCAGTACTTC
TRBJ2-7 NA TRBD1 TRBV2 CASSRDRATTREQYF TGTGCCAGCAGCCGAGACAGGGCCACAACCCGCGAGCAGTACTTC
TRBJ1-6 few NA TRBV7-3 CASSLGQEDSPLHF TGTGCCAGCAGCTTAGGGCAGGAGGATTCACCCCTCCACTTT
TRBJ1-4 NA NA TRBV4-1 CASSPGANEKLFF TGCGCCAGCAGCCCAGGGGCTAATGAAAAACTGTTTTTT
TRBJ2-7 few NA TRBV19 CASSIGVVTYEQYF TGTGCCAGTAGTATTGGAGTGGTGACCTACGAGCAGTACTTC
TRBJ1-3 NA NA TRBV21-1 CASSKAQGQGNTIYF TGTGCCAGCAGCAAAGCACAGGGGCAAGGAAACACCATATATTTT
TRBJ2-7 few NA TRBV11-2 CASSLRWAGGGEQYF TGTGCCAGCAGCCTGAGATGGGCAGGGGGAGGCGAGCAGTACTTC
TRBJ2-7 NA NA TRBV2 CASSVDSSAYEQYF TGTGCCAGCAGTGTAGATTCTAGCGCCTACGAGCAGTACTTC
TRBJ1-2 NA NA TRBV20-1 CVGLDRGGYTF TGCGTGGGACTGGACCGGGGAGGCTACACCTTC
TRBJ1-1 NA TRBD1 TRBV7-9 CASSYGQGADFGEAFF TGTGCCAGCAGCTACGGACAGGGGGCGGATTTTGGTGAAGCTTTCTTT
TRBJ2-7 NA NA TRBV7-9 CASSLAPGDEQYF TGTGCCAGCAGCTTAGCGCCAGGCGACGAGCAGTACTTC
TRBJ2-5 NA NA TRBV18 CASSPPGLQETQYF TGTGCCAGCTCACCACCGGGCCTCCAAGAGACCCAGTACTTC
TRBJ1-2 NA NA TRBV7-8 CASSFRRATQTYYGYTF TGTGCCAGCAGCTTTCGCCGAGCGACCCAAACTTACTATGGCTACACCTTC
TRBJ1-1 few NA TRBV11-2 CASRSGLVNTEAFF TGTGCCAGCAGATCCGGGTTGGTGAACACTGAAGCTTTCTTT
TRBJ2-7 few TRBD1 TRBV11-2 CASSPTRQGASYEQYF TGTGCCAGCAGCCCAACCCGACAGGGGGCCTCCTACGAGCAGTACTTC
TRBJ2-7 NA TRBD1 TRBV4-1 CASSQEQGLNYEQYF TGCGCCAGCAGCCAAGAACAGGGGTTAAATTACGAGCAGTACTTC
TRBJ1-1 few NA TRBV6-6 CASSYPARGFTEAFF TGTGCCAGCAGTTACCCCGCCCGCGGGTTCACTGAAGCTTTCTTT
TRBJ1-2 few TRBD1 TRBV5-1 CASSLAHVRQGNYGYTF TGCGCCAGCAGCTTGGCCCATGTTAGACAGGGTAACTATGGCTACACCTTC
TRBJ1-4 few TRBD1 TRBV6-1 CASSEGTGRNEKLFF TGTGCCAGCAGTGAAGGGACAGGGAGAAATGAAAAACTGTTTTTT
TRBJ2-3 NA NA TRBV7-6 CASRPRGGANPDTQYF TGTGCCAGCAGACCAAGAGGGGGGGCGAACCCAGATACGCAGTATTTT
TRBJ1-2 NA NA TRBV5-4 CASSLAGSYGYTF TGTGCCAGCAGCTTGGCGGGGTCCTATGGCTACACCTTC
TRBJ2-7 NA TRBD1 TRBV25-1 CASSGRTGGALYEQYF TGTGCCAGCAGTGGGAGGACAGGGGGCGCGTTGTACGAGCAGTACTTC
TRBJ2-1 few NA TRBV9 CASSVGLRGSLNNEQFF TGTGCCAGCAGCGTAGGATTAAGGGGATCCCTAAACAATGAGCAGTTCTTC
TRBJ1-2 NA NA TRBV4-1 CASSQEGALVGYTF TGCGCCAGCAGCCAAGAAGGGGCTCTGGTTGGCTACACCTTC